The TCR beta chain described here comes from a study of tumor T cells in aggressive B-cell lymphoma. CDR3 size: 15 residues. V was shortened by 2 bases and J by 4 bases, with 13 bases between the two germline ends. The germline CDR1 and CDR2 sequences are SEHNR and FQNEAQ (reference sequence). This clone was seen once. Measured with immunoSEQ multiplex PCR; TCRdb has only the in-frame clones, and not every one. The table shows 1,500 or so clones, with roughly 93% occurring only once. The V gene is TRBV7-9, the J gene TRBJ2-3, with unresolved D. The sequenced sample was tumor tissue. The receptor was derived from an adult with diffuse large B cell lymphoma. CDR3: CASSLIEVPSDTQYF. The CDR3 coding sequence is TGTGCCAGCAGCTTAATAGAGGTTCCGTCAGATACGCAGTATTTT.